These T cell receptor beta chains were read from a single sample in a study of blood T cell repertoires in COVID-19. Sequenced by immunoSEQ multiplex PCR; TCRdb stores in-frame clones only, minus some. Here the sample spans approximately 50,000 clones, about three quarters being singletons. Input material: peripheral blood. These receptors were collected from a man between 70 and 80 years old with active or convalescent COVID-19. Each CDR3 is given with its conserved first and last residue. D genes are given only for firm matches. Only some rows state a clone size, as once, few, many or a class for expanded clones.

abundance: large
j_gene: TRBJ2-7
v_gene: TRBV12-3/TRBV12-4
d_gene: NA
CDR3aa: CASRDTLSYEQYF
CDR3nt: TGTGCCAGCAGGGACACGCTTTCCTACGAGCAGTACTTC

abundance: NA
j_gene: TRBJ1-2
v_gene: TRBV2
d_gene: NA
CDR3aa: CASSPSGGELGYGYTF
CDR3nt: TGTGCCAGCAGTCCAAGTGGAGGAGAACTAGGCTATGGCTACACCTTC

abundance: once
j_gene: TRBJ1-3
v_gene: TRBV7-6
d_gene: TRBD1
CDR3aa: CASSSRERGLGNTIYF
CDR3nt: TGTGCCAGCAGCTCCCGGGAGAGGGGGCTTGGAAACACCATATATTTT

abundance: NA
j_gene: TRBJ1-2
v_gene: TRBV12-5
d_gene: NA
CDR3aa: CASGLSSRGYTF
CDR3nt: TGTGCTAGTGGTTTAAGCTCTAGGGGCTACACCTTC

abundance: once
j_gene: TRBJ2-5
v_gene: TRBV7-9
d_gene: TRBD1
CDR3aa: CASSLGGTGAETQYF
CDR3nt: TGTGCCAGCAGCCTTGGAGGGACAGGGGCGGAGACCCAGTACTTC

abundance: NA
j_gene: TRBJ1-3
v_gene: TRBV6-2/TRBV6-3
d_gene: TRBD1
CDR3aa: CASSRQGAGNTIYF
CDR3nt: TGTGCCAGCAGTCGACAGGGTGCTGGAAACACCATATATTTT

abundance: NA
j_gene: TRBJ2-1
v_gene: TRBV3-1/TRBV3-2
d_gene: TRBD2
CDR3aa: CASSPLPPSGGANEQFF
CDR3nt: TGTGCCAGCAGCCCTCTCCCCCCTAGCGGGGGGGCCAATGAGCAGTTCTTC

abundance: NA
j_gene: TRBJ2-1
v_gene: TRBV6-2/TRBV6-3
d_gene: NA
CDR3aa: CASSSQARYNEQFF
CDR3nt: TGTGCCAGCAGTTCTCAGGCCCGCTACAATGAGCAGTTCTTC

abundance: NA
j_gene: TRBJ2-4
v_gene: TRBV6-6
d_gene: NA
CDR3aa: CASRDQGSKNIQYF
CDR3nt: TGTGCCAGCAGAGATCAGGGGTCCAAAAACATTCAGTACTTC

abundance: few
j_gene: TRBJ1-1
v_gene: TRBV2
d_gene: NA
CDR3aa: CASIADSPEAFF
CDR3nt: TGTGCCAGCATAGCGGATTCACCGGAAGCTTTCTTT

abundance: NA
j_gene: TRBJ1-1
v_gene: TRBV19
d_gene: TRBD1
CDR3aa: CASSIKLGQGGTEAFF
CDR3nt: TGTGCCAGTAGTATAAAATTGGGACAGGGAGGCACTGAAGCTTTCTTT

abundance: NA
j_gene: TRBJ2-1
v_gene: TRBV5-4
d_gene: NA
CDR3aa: CASSPSDRLQFF
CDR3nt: TGTGCCAGCAGCCCTTCGGACAGACTGCAGTTCTTC

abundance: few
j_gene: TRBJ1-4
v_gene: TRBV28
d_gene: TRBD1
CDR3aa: CASSLSGTGPGDEKLFF
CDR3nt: TGTGCCAGCAGTTTATCCGGGACAGGGCCGGGGGATGAAAAACTGTTTTTT

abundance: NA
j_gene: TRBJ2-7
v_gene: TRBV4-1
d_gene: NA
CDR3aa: CASSREAGRDEQYF
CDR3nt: TGCGCCAGCAGCCGAGAAGCGGGTCGGGACGAGCAGTACTTC

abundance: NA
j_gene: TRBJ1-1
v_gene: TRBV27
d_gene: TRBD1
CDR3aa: CASSLLGSGQGRNTEAFF
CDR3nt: TGTGCCAGCAGTTTATTAGGGTCCGGACAGGGCCGGAACACTGAAGCTTTCTTT

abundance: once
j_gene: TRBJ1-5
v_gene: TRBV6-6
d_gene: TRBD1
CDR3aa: CASGQGVDNQPQHF
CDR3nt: TGTGCCAGCGGTCAGGGGGTTGACAATCAGCCCCAGCATTTT

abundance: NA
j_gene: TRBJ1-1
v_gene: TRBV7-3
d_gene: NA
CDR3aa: CASSLGGPTEAFF
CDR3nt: TGTGCCAGCAGCCTGGGAGGCCCCACTGAAGCTTTCTTT